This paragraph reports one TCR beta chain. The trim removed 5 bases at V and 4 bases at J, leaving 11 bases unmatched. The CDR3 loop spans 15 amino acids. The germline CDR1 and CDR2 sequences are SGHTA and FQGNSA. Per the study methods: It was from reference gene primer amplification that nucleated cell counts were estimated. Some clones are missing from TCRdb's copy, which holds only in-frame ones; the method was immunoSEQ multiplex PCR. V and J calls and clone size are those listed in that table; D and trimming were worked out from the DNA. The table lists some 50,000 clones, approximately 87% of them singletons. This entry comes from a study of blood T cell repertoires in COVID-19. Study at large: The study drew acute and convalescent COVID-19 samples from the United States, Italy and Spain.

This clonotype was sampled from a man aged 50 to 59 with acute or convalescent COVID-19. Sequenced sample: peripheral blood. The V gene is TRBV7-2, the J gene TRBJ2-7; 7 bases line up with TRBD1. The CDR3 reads CASSPLGRGYYEQYF. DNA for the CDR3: TGTGCCAGCAGCCCCCTCGGCAGGGGGTATTACGAGCAGTACTTC.